The following is a T cell receptor beta chain sequence with its context. Its specificity is unknown. This sample is drawn from a study of OX40 agonist ivuxolimab in advanced cancers. Study context: An anti-OX40 (CD134) antibody with agonistic activity, ivuxolimab, was administered to patients. In this trial design, patients received ivuxolimab intravenously at 0.01 to 10 mg/kg every 2 weeks.

Points from the study as a whole: Among T cells, CD8+ cells averaged more expanded clones than CD4+ cells.

Using immunoSEQ multiplex PCR, the repertoire was profiled, and TCRdb retains in-frame clones only, with some absent. Of 57,000 or so clones listed, around 88% are singletons. Blood got drawn at baseline, again on cycle 4 day 1, and then on cycle 7 day 1. CDR1 and CDR2 from the germline V gene are SGDLS and YYNGEE. The V and J ends lost 10 bases and 6 bases, in that order; junction bases with no gene match: 7. CDR3 length: 12 amino acids. The chain combines TRBV9 with TRBJ2-3; TRBD2 matches 8 bases. The material sequenced was CD4+ or CD8+ T cells sorted from blood, taken in a trial of the OX40 agonist ivuxolimab. This sequence originates from an adult with an advanced solid tumor such as melanoma, head and neck, liver or kidney cancer. The chain's CDR3 is CARRGGGDTQYF. CDR3 sequence (DNA): TGTGCCCGCCGGGGGGGCGGGGATACGCAGTATTTT. Together with reference TRBV9 and TRBJ2-3, the CDR3 gives the full variable domain: DSGVTQTPKHLITATGQRVTLRCSPRSGDLSVYWYQQSLDQGLQFLIQYYNGEERAKGNILERFSAQQFPDLHSELNLSSLELGDSALYFCARRGGGDTQYFGPGTRLTVL.